This T cell receptor (beta chain) was recorded in a study of Ad26.COV2.S vaccination and SARS-CoV-2 variants. Whole-study context: In the study, Ad26.COV2.S was injected intramuscularly once, or twice 56 days apart.

Whole-study findings and limits: Vaccine recipients showed a spike-specific TCR breadth that was higher than in placebo recipients.

Treatment indicated: over 15 received Ad26.COV2.S at low or high dose, single or two shots; roughly 5 received placebo; per-sample allocation not given. Each sample was drawn 63 days after the first injection (of vaccine or placebo). Libraries were prepared by immunoSEQ multiplex PCR; TCRdb keeps only in-frame clonotypes and omits some of them. This sample has roughly 460,000 clones, with 70% to 90% found just once. CDR1 PRHDT and CDR2 FYEKMQ come from the germline V gene (reference sequence). The V and J ends lost 3 bases and 5 bases respectively, with 8 bases between them. This CDR3 has 14 amino acids. As for this clone: The antigen is not known.

The chain couples TRBV13 to TRBJ1-6; no reliable D call. The clonotype comes from a person aged 18-65 years who received the Ad26.COV2.S COVID-19 vaccine or a placebo. Here the sequenced sample was peripheral blood, taken in a trial of Ad26.COV2.S vaccine versus placebo. CDR3 sequence: CASSFRHHNSPLHF. The CDR3 bases are TGTGCCAGCAGCTTCCGGCACCATAATTCACCCCTCCACTTT.